The rows below give T cell receptor beta chains drawn from one sample of a study of graft-versus-host responses after intestinal transplantation. Produced via immunoSEQ multiplex PCR; TCRdb's table is partial and in-frame only. The sample yields 950 to 1,500 clones, 83% seen once. The sequencing used PBMCs, collected 7 days after intestinal transplantation. The receptors originated from a human patient who received an intestinal transplant, so some T cells may come from the graft donor. The CDR3 runs from the conserved cysteine through the conserved F or W. D genes are given only for firm matches. Size tells how often a clone was seen (once, few, many) or the class of an expanded clone, and some rows leave it out.

.	15	TRBV9	.	TRBJ1-4	CASSVGGFVEEKLFF	TGTGCCAGCAGCGTGGGGGGGTTCGTTGAGGAAAAACTGTTTTTT
TRBD1	14	TRBV10-2	.	TRBJ1-6	CASSVDRVQSPLHF	TGCGCCAGCAGTGTTGACAGGGTCCAATCACCCCTCCACTTT
TRBD2	16	TRBV28	once	TRBJ2-1	CASSLSAGGEYNEQFF	TGTGCCAGCAGTTTGAGCGCGGGAGGGGAGTACAATGAGCAGTTCTTC
.	15	TRBV30	.	TRBJ1-1	CAWSLNPGMNTEAFF	TGTGCCTGGAGTTTAAATCCAGGGATGAACACTGAAGCTTTCTTT
.	15	TRBV4-1	.	TRBJ2-7	CASSQAVGQSYEQYF	TGCGCCAGCAGCCAAGCAGTTGGTCAGTCCTACGAGCAGTACTTC
.	15	TRBV29-1	.	TRBJ2-7	CSVEDPWGRPGEQYF	TGCAGCGTTGAAGATCCCTGGGGGCGGCCTGGGGAGCAGTACTTC
TRBD1	14	TRBV10-1	.	TRBJ2-7	CASSDSDRDHEQYF	TGCGCCAGCAGCGACTCGGACAGGGACCACGAGCAGTACTTC
.	15	TRBV7-6	.	TRBJ2-7	CASSYRAAPSYEQYF	TGTGCCAGCAGCTATCGCGCGGCCCCCTCCTACGAGCAGTACTTC
.	16	TRBV10-2	.	TRBJ1-5	CASSESRGDTNQPQHF	TGCGCCAGCAGTGAGTCGAGGGGGGATACCAATCAGCCCCAGCATTTT
.	13	TRBV28	.	TRBJ2-7	CASRSTGTYEQYF	TGTGCCAGCAGGAGCACAGGGACCTACGAGCAGTACTTC
.	11	TRBV2	.	TRBJ1-1	CAGRMNTEAFF	TGTGCCGGACGGATGAACACTGAAGCTTTCTTT
.	18	TRBV19	.	TRBJ2-1	CASSIGGLGRSSYNEQFF	TGTGCCAGTAGTATAGGGGGTCTAGGTCGGAGCTCCTACAATGAGCAGTTCTTC
TRBD1	13	TRBV7-3	once	TRBJ2-6	CASSLFRRQGLTF	TGTGCCAGCAGCTTATTCAGACGACAGGGTTTGACTTTC
.	14	TRBV6-5	.	TRBJ1-5	CASSLGQGDQPQHF	TGTGCCAGCAGCCTCGGGCAGGGAGATCAGCCCCAGCATTTT
.	20	TRBV2	.	TRBJ2-7	CASSEANLTEVGPKEREQYF	TGTGCCAGCAGTGAAGCGAATCTAACGGAGGTTGGACCCAAAGAACGCGAGCAGTACTTC
TRBD1	12	TRBV7-3	.	TRBJ2-7	CASSRTGGEQYF	TGTGCCAGCAGTCGCACAGGGGGGGAGCAGTACTTC
TRBD2	15	TRBV19	.	TRBJ2-4	CASSPRGEAKNIQYF	TGTGCCAGTAGCCCCCGGGGGGAAGCCAAAAACATTCAGTACTTC
.	12	TRBV5-4	few	TRBJ1-2	CASSHGRDGYTF	TGTGCCAGCAGCCACGGGAGGGATGGCTACACCTTC
.	18	TRBV19	.	TRBJ2-1	CASSIGGLDRSSYNEQFF	TGTGCCAGTAGTATAGGGGGTCTAGATCGGAGCTCCTACAATGAGCAGTTCTTC
TRBD2	16	TRBV28	.	TRBJ2-3	CASSLLAGSSTDTQYF	TGTGCCAGCAGTTTGCTAGCGGGATCTAGCACAGATACGCAGTATTTT
.	16	TRBV5-4	once	TRBJ1-2	CASAGYIPGKTYGYTF	TGTGCCAGCGCCGGTTACATACCAGGAAAGACCTATGGCTACACCTTC
.	14	TRBV28	few	TRBJ2-2	CASRSGRYTGELFF	TGTGCCAGCAGATCAGGGCGATACACCGGGGAGCTGTTTTTT
.	18	TRBV6-1	.	TRBJ1-3	CASSGPRLPFLSGNTIYF	TGTGCCAGCAGTGGACCGCGACTCCCGTTTCTCTCTGGAAACACCATATATTTT
TRBD2	16	TRBV4-1	.	TRBJ2-3	CASSRSGLGNTDTQYF	TGCGCCAGCAGCCGCTCCGGACTAGGGAACACAGATACGCAGTATTTT
TRBD1	15	TRBV9	.	TRBJ2-7	CASSFSTGASYEQYF	TGTGCCAGCAGCTTCTCGACAGGGGCCAGCTACGAGCAGTACTTC
TRBD1	17	TRBV27	.	TRBJ1-2	CASSLSADRKTNYGYTF	TGTGCCAGCAGTTTATCAGCGGACAGGAAAACTAACTATGGCTACACCTTC
.	14	TRBV5-1	.	TRBJ2-2	CASTLHTSTGELFF	TGCGCCAGCACTCTACATACCAGCACCGGGGAGCTGTTTTTT
.	16	TRBV11-2	.	TRBJ2-3	CASSLRTLTSTDTQYF	TGTGCCAGCAGTCTCCGGACCCTAACTAGCACAGATACGCAGTATTTT
.	16	TRBV10-3	.	TRBJ2-4	CAISAVEGLAKNIQYF	TGTGCCATCAGTGCTGTGGAGGGGCTAGCCAAAAACATTCAGTACTTC
.	15	TRBV5-1	few	TRBJ2-2	CASTLATLDTGELFF	TGCGCCAGCACCCTAGCCACCCTTGACACCGGGGAGCTGTTTTTT
TRBD2	15	TRBV5-4	.	TRBJ2-1	CASSLFEGGNNEQFF	TGTGCCAGCAGCTTGTTTGAGGGAGGGAACAATGAGCAGTTCTTC
.	14	TRBV6-5	.	TRBJ1-2	CASRPGQVNYGYTF	TGTGCCAGCAGACCGGGACAAGTTAACTATGGCTACACCTTC
TRBD1	13	TRBV30	.	TRBJ1-5	CAWTTTGGQPQHF	TGTGCCTGGACCACAACAGGGGGTCAGCCCCAGCATTTT
TRBD1	13	TRBV5-6	.	TRBJ2-4	CASSRDRGNIQYF	TGTGCCAGCAGCCGGGACAGGGGAAACATTCAGTACTTC
.	14	TRBV19	.	TRBJ2-3	CASSISPFSDTQYF	TGTGCCAGTAGCATTTCCCCCTTTTCAGATACGCAGTATTTT
.	16	TRBV27	.	TRBJ2-3	CASSLGAVRSTDTQYF	TGTGCCAGCAGTTTAGGGGCGGTAAGGAGCACAGATACGCAGTATTTT
.	13	TRBV6-5	once	TRBJ2-5	CASSYGIEATQYF	TGTGCCAGCAGTTATGGAATAGAGGCGACCCAGTACTTC
TRBD2	15	TRBV28	.	TRBJ2-7	CASSPGLAGVDEQYF	TGTGCCAGCAGCCCCGGACTAGCGGGAGTTGACGAGCAGTACTTC
.	17	TRBV16	.	TRBJ1-2	CASSLSGIVRKTYGYTF	TGTGCCAGCAGCTTATCTGGGATCGTTAGAAAGACCTATGGCTACACCTTC
.	14	TRBV5-1	.	TRBJ1-3	CASSFDSSGNTIYF	TGCGCCAGCAGCTTTGACAGCTCTGGAAACACCATATATTTT